This T cell receptor beta chain was recovered during a study of spatial heterogeneity in lung cancer. On the study more broadly: The average appearance count of each unique TCR and UMI combination in raw reads was more than eight.

This clonotype occurred many times. Germline values: CDR1 MNHNY, CDR2 SVGAGI (reference sequence). Trimming removed 6 bases from V and 12 bases from J, with 17 bases in between. The CDR3 is 12 residues long. On each TCR cDNA molecule, a unique molecular identifier was present. TCRdb re-called the 5' RACE reads through MiXCR, storing one row per CDR3 protein. Of 40,000 or so distinct CDR3 sequences listed, 2.5% to 3.5% are singletons. Noted time point: sample taken at primary tumor resection. There were 72 donors, all of them untreated patients with early-stage non-small cell lung cancer. Whole RNA was taken from tumor, nontumor lung or frozen PBMC; it was then sequenced unsorted.

The receptor's source is a male donor with early-stage non-small cell lung cancer. The sequences come from normal lung tissue next to the tumor, collected at surgery. The rearrangement uses TRBV6-6 and TRBJ1-1; the D gene is possibly TRBD1 (5 bases). CDR3 DNA sequence: TGTGCCAGCAGACACGAGAGGGGTAGGACTTTCTTT. This gives the protein CASRHERGRTFF.